The next 27 T cell receptor beta chains were all read from a single sample in a study of blood T cells in healthy people across ages. Using a J-beta primer mix together with a sample-barcoded 5' primer, a second PCR was run for roughly 6 to 11 cycles. TCRdb recomputed calls from the 5' RACE reads with MiXCR, one row per CDR3 protein. The sample lists about a million distinct CDR3 sequences, roughly 51% occurring once. The sequencing sample was made of blood. All receptors come from a woman aged 60-75 years in good health.

The chain links TRBV2 to TRBJ2-1, with D maybe TRBD2 (6 bases). The CDR3 is 14 residues long. V was trimmed by 2 bases and J by 10 bases, leaving 15 bases between them. The germline gives CDR1 SNHLY, CDR2 FYNNEI. Here the CDR3 DNA reads TGTGCCAGCAGTGAAACTAGCAGTTCCAAGGAGCAGTTCTTC. It specifies CASSETSSSKEQFF.

The rearrangement joins TRBV27 to TRBJ2-1; 7 bases match TRBD1. Germline V gene data show CDR1 as MNHEY and CDR2 as SMNVEV (reference sequence). V lost 6 bases to trimming and J lost 4 bases; unmatched junction nucleotides: 9. This CDR3 spans 15 amino acids. The CDR3 reads CASSTPRQGYNEQFF. The CDR3 DNA reads TGTGCCAGCAGCACCCCCAGACAGGGATACAATGAGCAGTTCTTC.

The rearrangement joins TRBV7-2 to TRBJ2-4, with 8 positions matching TRBD1. The J call may be mistaken, given a closer DNA end match to TRBJ2-7. The CDR3 runs to 15 residues. Per germline, CDR1 SGHTA and CDR2 FQGNSA. The CDR3: CASSSEAGGKNEQYF. The CDR3, as DNA: TGTGCCAGCAGCTCGGAGGCAGGGGGCAAGAACGAGCAGTACTTC.

The rearrangement joins TRBV12-3 or TRBV12-4 to TRBJ2-7; 10 bases line up with TRBD2. The CDR3 sequence is 15 residues long. V lost 5 bases to trimming and J lost 4 bases; unmatched junction nucleotides: 8. For the CDR3, the DNA is TGTGCCAGCAGTCCCGGGACTAGCGTATGGTACGAGCAGTACTTC. The encoded protein is CASSPGTSVWYEQYF.

This clonotype was found many times. This rearrangement joins TRBV20-1 to TRBJ2-7; TRBD2 matches at 9 bases. Germline loops: CDR1 DFQATT, CDR2 SNEGSKA (reference sequence). Trimming took 6 bases from V and 4 from J; bases not matched to a gene: 13. The CDR3 consists of 15 residues. The CDR3 DNA is TGCAGTGCCTCCCAGGAGGCGGGAGGGCCTTACGAGCAGTACTTC. This sequence encodes CSASQEAGGPYEQYF.

This clonotype was detected only a few times. V is TRBV5-1 and J is TRBJ2-5; unclear D gene. From germline, CDR1 is SGHRS and CDR2 YFSETQ. V was shortened by 4 bases and J by 3 bases, with 7 bases between the two germline ends. The CDR3 has 12 residues. In DNA form, the CDR3 reads TGCGCCAGCAGCGTAAGCAAAGAGACCCAGTACTTC. Its protein is CASSVSKETQYF.

This clonotype was recorded a few times. The chain links TRBV25-1 to TRBJ2-7; D is perhaps TRBD2 (5 bases). V dropped 3 bases and J dropped 4 bases, with 10 bases sitting between them. Germline CDR1 and CDR2: MGHDK and SYGVNS. There are 13 residues in the CDR3. CDR3 protein: CASSDPTRYEQYF. As DNA, the CDR3 is TGTGCCAGCAGTGATCCCACTAGATACGAGCAGTACTTC.

J is TRBJ1-1 and V is TRBV20-1; D remains unclear. Trimming left V 4 bases short and J 3 bases short, with 15 bases between. CDR1 and CDR2 from the germline V gene are DFQATT and SNEGSKA (reference sequence). The CDR3 sequence is 14 residues long. CDR3 amino acids: CSAMPLRYDTEAFF. CDR3 bases: TGCAGTGCTATGCCCCTGAGGTACGACACTGAAGCTTTCTTT.

The J gene is TRBJ1-5, the V gene TRBV30; D ambiguous. V shed 1 base and J shed 4 bases, with 5 bases lying between them. The CDR3 spans 12 residues. CDR1 and CDR2 from the germline V gene are GTSNPN and SVGIG (reference sequence). The CDR3 protein is CAWSGGNQPQHF. CDR3 sequence (DNA): TGTGCCTGGAGTGGGGGAAATCAGCCCCAGCATTTT.

This clonotype was seen a handful of times. The J gene is TRBJ2-7, the V gene TRBV20-1, with a weak D call TRBD1 (6 bases). In germline, CDR1 is DFQATT, CDR2 SNEGSKA (reference sequence). CDR3 size: 12 residues. V was shortened by 6 bases and J by 2 bases, with 11 bases between the two germline ends. This CDR3 is CSAYRVPYEQYF. CDR3 bases: TGCAGTGCCTACAGGGTCCCCTACGAGCAGTACTTC.

A remark on this clonotype: A junction boundary mismatches the germline segment, possibly from a read error. The V and J genes are TRBV12-3 or TRBV12-4 and TRBJ2-1, with D maybe TRBD2 (5 bases). Near its end, the DNA agrees better with TRBJ2-7, so the J call may be wrong. CDR3 size: 15 residues. The CDR3 sequence is CAGSFAEGPWDEQYF. DNA for the CDR3: TGTGCCGGCAGTTTCGCAGAGGGCCCATGGGATGAGCAGTACTTC.

The chain uses TRBV29-1 and TRBJ2-3; possible D gene TRBD1, 5 bases. This CDR3 is 15 amino acids long. The germline V gene has CDR1 SQVTM and CDR2 ANQGSEA. Deletions cut 2 bases from V and 0 bases from J, with 12 bases between. This CDR3 reads CSVERQGTSTDTQYF. The CDR3, as DNA: TGCAGCGTTGAAAGGCAGGGAACTAGCACAGATACGCAGTATTTT.

The chain recombines TRBV28 with TRBJ2-5; 9 positions match TRBD1. The CDR3 extends over 15 amino acids. Germline assignment: CDR1 MDHEN and CDR2 SYDVKM. J was trimmed by 0 bases and V by 5 bases; bases with no gene match: 4. CDR3 sequence (DNA): TGTGCCAGCAGTCCTACAGGGGGCTACCAAGAGACCCAGTACTTC. Translated: CASSPTGGYQETQYF.

This clonotype was seen just once. This sequence joins TRBV2 and TRBJ2-1; a weak D match, TRBD1 (6 bases). Trimming removed 6 bases from V and 7 bases from J, with 19 bases in between. The CDR3 is 15 amino acids. Per the germline V gene, CDR1 is SNHLY and CDR2 is FYNNEI. CDR3 protein: CASRPGTQSSNEQFF. CDR3 nucleotide sequence: TGTGCCAGCAGACCAGGGACACAATCGTCAAATGAGCAGTTCTTC. The full variable domain, with the rest looked up from reference TRBV2 and TRBJ2-1, is EPEVTQTPSHQVTQMGQEVILRCVPISNHLYFYWYRQILGQKVEFLVSFYNNEISEKSEIFDDQFSVERPDGSNFTLKIRSTKLEDSAMYFCASRPGTQSSNEQFFGPGTRLTVL.

This clonotype appeared a few times. The chain couples TRBV14 to TRBJ2-3; D gene uncertain. CDR1 SGHDN and CDR2 FVKESK come from the germline V gene. This CDR3 region has 12 residues. The V end lost 6 bases, the J end lost 6 bases, and 10 bases lay between the germline ends. In DNA form, the CDR3 reads TGTGCCAGCAGTAAACGGGCCGATACGCAGTATTTT. It specifies CASSKRADTQYF.

The chain recombines TRBV7-2 with TRBJ2-3; D remains ambiguous. Per germline, CDR1 SGHTA and CDR2 FQGNSA. V was trimmed by 2 bases and J by 2 bases, leaving 14 bases between them. This CDR3 is 16 amino acids long. The CDR3 region has the DNA TGTGCCAGCAGCTTAAATCCCTTGGTCAACACAGATACGCAGTATTTT. Residues: CASSLNPLVNTDTQYF.

The chain couples TRBV29-1 to TRBJ2-3, with 8 bases that match TRBD2. This CDR3 comprises 15 residues. V was clipped by 8 bases and J by 4 bases; unmatched bases: 14. Germline V lookup: CDR1 SQVTM, CDR2 ANQGSEA. CDR3 protein: CSPIAGLAVPDTQYF. As DNA, the CDR3 is TGCAGCCCGATCGCCGGACTAGCAGTTCCAGATACGCAGTATTTT.

This chain links TRBV7-2 with TRBJ2-5; 7 bases agree with TRBD2. The CDR3 covers 14 residues. Germline V gives CDR1 SGHTA, CDR2 FQGNSA. V gave up 7 bases and J gave up 4 bases; unmatched junction bases: 9. CDR3 sequence (DNA): TGTGCCAGCATCCGACGGTCGGGGGGAGAGACCCAGTACTTC. This codes for CASIRRSGGETQYF.

This clonotype was seen more than once but under ten times. This sequence joins TRBV20-1 and TRBJ2-1; weak D call: TRBD2 (5 bases). Germline loops: CDR1 DFQATT, CDR2 SNEGSKA (reference sequence). Trimming shortened V by 5 bases and J by 0 bases, and 14 bases separated the two germline ends. The length of the CDR3 is 15 residues. The CDR3 DNA reads TGCAGTGCTCCCCTCCAGCGGAGCTCCTACAATGAGCAGTTCTTC. Translating gives CSAPLQRSSYNEQFF.

This chain connects TRBV9 to TRBJ2-7; D remains unclear. The CDR3 is 14 residues long. V shed 0 bases and J shed 7 bases, with 14 bases lying between them. Germline CDR1 reads SGDLS; CDR2 reads YYNGEE. CDR3 sequence reads: CASSVVPSRNEQYF. CDR3 nucleotide sequence: TGTGCCAGCAGCGTAGTCCCCTCGAGGAATGAGCAGTACTTC.

V usage is TRBV27 and J usage is TRBJ2-7, with 11 bases that match TRBD1. The CDR3 consists of 14 residues. The germline V gene encodes CDR1 MNHEY and CDR2 SMNVEV (reference sequence). V gave up 7 bases and J gave up 0 bases; unmatched junction bases: 2. CDR3 nucleotides: TGTGCCAGCATGGGGACAGGGGGCTCCTACGAGCAGTACTTC. Protein product: CASMGTGGSYEQYF.

J is TRBJ1-5 and V is TRBV28, with a possible D match to TRBD1 (5 bases). The germline V gene has CDR1 MDHEN and CDR2 SYDVKM. The CDR3 totals 14 residues. V was clipped by 3 bases and J by 3 bases, with 9 bases between them. The DNA for the CDR3 is TGTGCCAGCAGTTTTGCCAGGGACAATCAGCCCCAGCATTTT. Amino acids: CASSFARDNQPQHF. The full variable domain, with the rest looked up from reference TRBV28 and TRBJ1-5, is DVKVTQSSRYLVKRTGEKVFLECVQDMDHENMFWYRQDPGLGLRLIYFSYDVKMKEKGDIPEGYSVSREKKERFSLILESASTNQTSMYLCASSFARDNQPQHFGDGTRLSIL.

The chain uses TRBV15 and TRBJ2-3, with D maybe TRBD2 (6 bases). The CDR3 contains 18 residues. Germline loops: CDR1 LNHNV, CDR2 YYDKDF (reference sequence). Between the trimmed V and J ends, which lost 4 bases and 5 bases, there was a span of 25 bases. The DNA of the CDR3 is TGTGCCACCAGCACGACAAGCGACGGACGGGACTGGAAAGATACGCAGTATTTT. As protein: CATSTTSDGRDWKDTQYF.

This chain links TRBV20-1 with TRBJ2-5; 12 bases fit TRBD2. The J call may not be correct, given that the DNA end is closer to TRBJ2-7. Germline values: CDR1 DFQATT, CDR2 SNEGSKA (reference sequence). This CDR3 comprises 14 residues. This CDR3 reads CSATPSGRVGEQYF. The CDR3, as DNA: TGCAGTGCTACACCTAGCGGGAGGGTCGGCGAGCAGTACTTC.

The chain couples TRBV5-6 to TRBJ2-3; D not certain. Germline lookup yields CDR1 SGHDT and CDR2 YYEEEE. Between the trimmed V and J ends, which lost 0 bases and 5 bases, there was a span of 13 bases. The CDR3 runs 15 residues. The CDR3 region is CASSLGGSWEDTQYF. CDR3 nucleotide sequence: TGTGCCAGCAGCTTGGGCGGATCGTGGGAAGATACGCAGTATTTT.

This clonotype was counted between two and nine times. The V gene is TRBV6-1, the J gene TRBJ1-2, with a weak D call TRBD1 (6 bases). Germline assignment: CDR1 MNHNS and CDR2 SASEGT. Trimming cost V 8 bases and J 4 bases, with 17 bases left between them. The CDR3 contains 14 residues. The CDR3 DNA is TGTGCCAGCCGCACGACAGGCCTCATCTATGGCTACACCTTC. This gives the protein CASRTTGLIYGYTF.

This clonotype was seen only a few times. The rearrangement links TRBV16 to TRBJ1-5; a possible D gene is TRBD1 (5 bases). The germline CDR1 and CDR2 sequences are KGHSY and FQNENV. Between the trimmed V and J ends, which lost 0 bases and 5 bases, there was a span of 11 bases. The CDR3 covers 15 residues. CDR3: CASSQSPWGDQPQHF. The CDR3 coding sequence is TGTGCCAGCAGCCAATCCCCGTGGGGGGATCAGCCCCAGCATTTT.